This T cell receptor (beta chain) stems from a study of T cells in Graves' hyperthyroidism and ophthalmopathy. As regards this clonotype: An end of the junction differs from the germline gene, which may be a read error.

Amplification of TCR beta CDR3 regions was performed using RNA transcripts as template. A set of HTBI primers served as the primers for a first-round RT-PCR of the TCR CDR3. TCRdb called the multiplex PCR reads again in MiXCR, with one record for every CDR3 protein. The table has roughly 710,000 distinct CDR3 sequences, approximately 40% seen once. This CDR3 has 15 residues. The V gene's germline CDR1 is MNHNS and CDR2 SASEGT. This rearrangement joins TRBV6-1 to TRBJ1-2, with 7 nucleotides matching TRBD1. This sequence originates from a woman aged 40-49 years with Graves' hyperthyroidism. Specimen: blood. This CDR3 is CVSSRDRAAGYGYTF. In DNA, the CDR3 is TGTGTCAGCAGTCGAGACAGGGCAGCGGGCTATGGCTACACCTTC.